This T cell receptor beta chain was recovered during a study of technical replicates of blood from several donors. Looked up from germline, CDR1 is MGHRA and CDR2 is YSYEKL. CDR3 length: 19 amino acids. Trimming removed 1 base from V and 2 bases from J, with 21 bases in between. The table came from immunoSEQ multiplex PCR; TCRdb's copy has only in-frame clones and leaves some out. This sample has some 66,000 clones, with approximately 90% found just once. The sequenced sample consisted of PBMCs. The TCR originated in a human donor in good health. Some clones in this sample may be carry-over from other donors' samples. The chain is built from TRBV4-1 and TRBJ2-1, with TRBD1 as a possible D gene (5 bases). CDR3 DNA: TGCGCCAGCAGCCAAGGTGTCCAGGGTGCGAGGACCCCCTACAATGAGCAGTTCTTC. Amino acid sequence: CASSQGVQGARTPYNEQFF.